These 10 T cell receptor beta chains were sequenced from one sample in a study of shared clonotypes between healthy human individuals. Some clones are missing from TCRdb's copy, which holds only in-frame ones; the method was immunoSEQ multiplex PCR. This sample yields some 2 million clones, of which approximately 95% are seen a single time; 0.1% to 0.15% belongs to the top ten. The sequenced sample consisted of naive CD4+ T cells sorted from blood. Subset specified: CD45RA+ positively selected. Source of these receptors: a man between 18 and 29 years old in good health.

This chain links TRBV5-1 with TRBJ2-3, with TRBD2 identical over 7 bases. Losses at the gene ends were 2 bases for V and 0 bases for J; bases not matched to a gene: 9. Per the germline V gene, CDR1 is SGHRS and CDR2 is YFSETQ. This CDR3 is built from 17 residues. For the CDR3, the DNA is TGCGCCAGCAGCTTATCACCTAGCGGTCCTAGCACAGATACGCAGTATTTT. This codes for CASSLSPSGPSTDTQYF.

The V and J genes are TRBV7-8 and TRBJ2-5; possibly TRBD1 for D (6 bases). TRBJ2-7 matches the DNA end more closely, so the J call is doubtful. The CDR3 runs 11 residues. CDR1 and CDR2 (germline): SGHVS, FQNEAQ. This chain's CDR3 is CASRDSYEQYF. CDR3 nucleotides: TGTGCCAGCAGGGACAGCTACGAGCAGTACTTC.

The rearrangement links TRBV7-2 to TRBJ1-1; 8 bases map to TRBD1. The germline V gene encodes CDR1 SGHTA and CDR2 FQGNSA. This CDR3 spans 16 amino acids. V shed 5 bases and J 4 bases; nucleotides not matched to a gene: 12. The CDR3 sequence: CASSKQGARVGTEAFF. The CDR3 DNA reads as TGTGCCAGCAGCAAGCAGGGGGCGAGGGTAGGCACTGAAGCTTTCTTT.

CDR3 in amino acids: CASSLVGRETDTQYF. The CDR3 nucleotides are TGCGCCAGCAGCTTGGTCGGCAGGGAGACAGATACGCAGTATTTT. The chain has TRBV5-1 and TRBJ2-3, with D perhaps assigned TRBD1 or TRBD2 (5 bases each). V was shortened by 0 bases and J by 3 bases, with 11 bases between the two germline ends. Germline V gene data show CDR1 as SGHRS and CDR2 as YFSETQ. CDR3 length: 15 residues.

The chain links TRBV5-1 to TRBJ2-7; D is possibly TRBD1 or TRBD2 (6 bases each). The CDR3 loop spans 15 amino acids. Germline V gene sequence: CDR1 SGHRS, CDR2 YFSETQ. Trimming pared 4 bases from V and 0 bases from J, leaving 14 bases between. The DNA for the CDR3 is TGCGCCAGCAGCAGAGGACAGACTAGCTCCTACGAGCAGTACTTC. Translating gives CASSRGQTSSYEQYF.

CDR3 residues: CASSESGSRTDYNSPLHF. The DNA of the CDR3 is TGTGCCAGCAGTGAATCGGGGTCCAGGACAGATTATAATTCACCCCTCCACTTT. The chain has TRBV25-1 and TRBJ1-6, with D perhaps matching TRBD1 (6 bases). The CDR3 runs to 18 residues. The germline CDR1 and CDR2 sequences are MGHDK and SYGVNS. V shed 1 base and J shed 4 bases, with 17 bases lying between them.

This chain uses TRBV5-1 with TRBJ2-5; D possibly uses TRBD1 or TRBD2 (5 bases each). Per the germline V gene, CDR1 is SGHRS and CDR2 is YFSETQ. The CDR3 length is 12 residues. Trimming stripped 1 base from V and 5 bases from J, with 6 bases between. Here the CDR3 DNA reads TGCGCCAGCAGCTTGTGGGGGGAGACCCAGTACTTC. Residues: CASSLWGETQYF. Full variable domain (rest looked up from reference TRBV5-1 and TRBJ2-5): KAGVTQTPRYLIKTRGQQVTLSCSPISGHRSVSWYQQTPGQGLQFLFEYFSETQRNKGNFPGRFSGRQFSNSRSEMNVSTLELGDSALYLCASSLWGETQYFGPGTRLLVL.

The chain joins TRBV5-1 to TRBJ2-7; no reliable D call. This CDR3 region has 12 residues. Deletions cut 6 bases from V and 3 bases from J, with 10 bases between. CDR1 SGHRS and CDR2 YFSETQ come from the germline V gene. The CDR3 region is CASNSDVYEQYF. In nucleotides, the CDR3 is TGCGCCAGCAACTCTGACGTCTACGAGCAGTACTTC.

This clone was observed once. CDR3 in amino acids: CASSDSGVTEAFF. The CDR3 bases are TGTGCCAGCAGTGACTCAGGGGTGACTGAAGCTTTCTTT. This rearrangement joins TRBV6-4 to TRBJ1-1, with TRBD1 as a possible D gene (5 bases). V lost 0 bases, J lost 5 bases, and 7 bases lay in between. Germline V gene data show CDR1 as MRHNA and CDR2 as SNTAGT. The CDR3 runs to 13 residues.

This chain joins TRBV19 and TRBJ1-5; no clear D gene. This CDR3 is built from 15 residues. Looked up from germline, CDR1 is LNHDA and CDR2 is SQIVND (reference sequence). V lost 7 bases and J lost 1, with 14 bases in between. The CDR3 sequence is CASMVGMGSNQPQHF. DNA of the CDR3: TGTGCCAGTATGGTCGGGATGGGGAGCAATCAGCCCCAGCATTTT.